This paragraph covers one TCR beta chain sequence. Its antigen is currently unknown. RNA transcripts yielded amplified TCR beta CDR3 regions. The TCR CDR3 first-round RT-PCR relied on the HTBI primer set. TCRdb reprocessed the multiplex PCR reads via MiXCR and lists one record per CDR3 protein. The sample includes 500,000 to 650,000 distinct CDR3 sequences, around 15% of them seen just once. The data derive from a study of T cells in Graves' hyperthyroidism and ophthalmopathy. This CDR3 has 15 amino acids. Germline CDR1 and CDR2: SEHNR and FQNEAQ (reference sequence). Between the trimmed V and J ends, which lost 1 base and 6 bases, there was a span of 12 bases. Uncontrolled infections, other autoimmune diseases, pregnancy or lactation led to exclusion of patients. Clinical symptoms, serum thyroxine and TRAb, thyroid ultrasound and orbital computed tomography were used for the diagnoses. Study-wide points: Researchers found most expanded thyroid clonotypes above 0.001 in blood as well.

Specimen: blood. This TCR derives from a woman between 35 and 50 years old with Graves' hyperthyroidism. V usage is TRBV7-9 and J usage is TRBJ1-4; D is undetermined. The CDR3, as DNA: TGTGCCAGCAGCTTAGGGCCAGCCGGGGATGAAAAACTGTTTTTT. Protein sequence: CASSLGPAGDEKLFF.